The clone carrying this TCR beta chain was seen just once. This record belongs to a study of blood T cell repertoires in COVID-19. On the study more broadly: The origin of the acute and convalescent COVID-19 samples was the United States, Italy and Spain. From T cells, B-cell-depleted T cells, or PBMCs came the material, which was cDNA or gDNA.

Original analysis: Reference gene primer amplification in the assay estimated nucleated cell counts. Here immunoSEQ multiplex PCR was the method, and the copy in TCRdb shows in-frame clones only, minus some. From that table come the V and J calls and clone size; the DNA was used to work out D and trimming. The table includes about 300,000 clones, more than 70% detected once. The V end was cut by 2 bases, the J end by 9 bases, with 11 bases between. In germline, CDR1 is MNHNS, CDR2 SASEGT. The CDR3 loop spans 14 amino acids. The gene calls are TRBV6-1 and TRBJ1-6; D call uncertain. The receptor comes from a woman aged 45 to 65 with acute or convalescent COVID-19. The sequenced sample consisted of peripheral blood. Written as DNA, the CDR3 is TGTGCCAGCAGTGAACGGCTCTCGGGTTCACCCCTCCACTTT. This encodes CASSERLSGSPLHF.